A single sample gave rise to the 23 T cell receptor beta chains below, sequenced in a study of vaccination and CD4 T cells after COVID-19. CD4+ T cells that had been cultured provided DNA sequenced with the Oncomine TCR Beta short-read assay. TCRdb itself ran the PCR reads through MiXCR, one entry per CDR3 protein. The sample consists of approximately 8,100 distinct CDR3 sequences, 55% to 70% of them appearing once. The antigens these receptors bind are not known. Regarding treatment: roughly 10-day PBMC culture with coronavirus spike peptide pools or control peptides (ViraFEST assay). The sample consisted of CD4+ T cells from blood, cultured in vitro. The receptors were gathered from a human donor who had recovered from COVID-19.

The chain is built from TRBV20-1 and TRBJ1-2; D is possibly TRBD1 (5 bases). Per germline, CDR1 DFQATT and CDR2 SNEGSKA (reference sequence). The V end was cut by 0 bases, the J end by 5 bases, with 13 bases between. The CDR3 spans 14 residues. The CDR3 sequence: CSARDLSGSYGYTF. The CDR3 nucleotides are TGCAGTGCTAGAGATCTGTCAGGGTCTTATGGCTACACCTTC.

In its sample, this clonotype was seen once. The gene calls are TRBV7-2 and TRBJ2-1; D is uncertain. Germline-derived CDR1 and CDR2 are SGHTA and FQGNSA. This CDR3 is built from 11 residues. V lost 5 bases and J 12 bases, leaving 11 bases between the germline ends. CDR3 protein: CASSLSERQFF. The CDR3 DNA reads as TGTGCCAGCAGCCTCTCTGAAAGGCAGTTCTTC.

J is TRBJ2-7 and V is TRBV4-1; possible D gene TRBD1, 5 bases. Germline V lookup: CDR1 MGHRA, CDR2 YSYEKL. CDR3 length equals 14 residues. V shed 1 base and J shed 1 base, with 8 bases lying between them. The CDR3 nucleotides are TGCGCCAGCAGCCAAGGCCAGGGATCCTACGAGCAGTACTTC. Its translation: CASSQGQGSYEQYF.

The V gene is TRBV5-5, the J gene TRBJ1-2, with D possibly TRBD1 on 5 matching bases. V shed 0 bases and J shed 6 bases, with 15 bases lying between them. CDR3 size: 15 residues. Per the germline V gene, CDR1 is SGHKS and CDR2 is YYEKEE (reference sequence). The CDR3 DNA sequence: TGTGCCAGCAGCTTGGAAGGCAAAGGAGGGGATGGCTACACCTTC. Its protein is CASSLEGKGGDGYTF. Drawing the rest from reference TRBV5-5 and TRBJ1-2, the complete variable domain is DAGVTQSPTHLIKTRGQQVTLRCSPISGHKSVSWYQQVLGQGPQFIFQYYEKEERGRGNFPDRFSARQFPNYSSELNVNALLLGDSALYLCASSLEGKGGDGYTFGSGTRLTVV.

The chain recombines TRBV11-2 with TRBJ2-1, with 7 bases identical to TRBD1. V was pared by 4 bases and J by 8 bases, with 11 bases of the junction left unmatched. CDR3 length: 15 amino acids. Germline V gene sequence: CDR1 SGHAT, CDR2 FQNNGV. CDR3 sequence: CASSYRQGRSDEQFF. The CDR3 region has the DNA TGTGCCAGCAGCTATAGACAGGGAAGGTCGGATGAGCAGTTCTTC.

A single count supports this clonotype. This chain joins TRBV6-1 and TRBJ2-7; TRBD1 matches 7 bases. Germline loops: CDR1 MNHNS, CDR2 SASEGT. There are 13 residues in the CDR3. J was trimmed by 0 bases and V by 6 bases; bases with no gene match: 2. CDR3 sequence: CASSGQASYEQYF. CDR3 nucleotide sequence: TGTGCCAGCAGCGGACAGGCCTCCTACGAGCAGTACTTC.

This clonotype was seen a few times. V usage is TRBV2 and J usage is TRBJ1-1, with D unresolved. Germline V gene lookup returns CDR1 SNHLY and CDR2 FYNNEI. V lost 6 bases and J 0 bases, leaving 8 bases between the germline ends. The CDR3 runs 13 residues. The CDR3 region is CASSWALNTEAFF. The CDR3 bases are TGTGCCAGCAGCTGGGCATTGAACACTGAAGCTTTCTTT.

The CDR3 DNA reads as TGTGCCAGCAGTAAGGGACGGGCCTATGGCTACACCTTC. Amino acid sequence: CASSKGRAYGYTF. This chain joins TRBV6-1 and TRBJ1-2, with a possible D match to TRBD1 (5 bases). Germline V lookup: CDR1 MNHNS, CDR2 SASEGT. This CDR3 has 13 residues. The V and J ends lost 5 bases and 4 bases respectively, with 11 bases between them.

This sequence joins TRBV7-8 and TRBJ2-7; TRBD1 matches 7 bases. There are 14 residues in the CDR3. The V gene's germline CDR1 is SGHVS and CDR2 FQNEAQ. V gave up 5 bases and J gave up 3 bases; unmatched junction bases: 7. CDR3 in amino acids: CASSRSTGHYEQYF. The DNA of the CDR3 is TGTGCCAGCAGCCGATCGACAGGGCACTACGAGCAGTACTTC.

The CDR3 nucleotides are TGTGCCAGCAGCTTTGGGGGGTCGGGTTACAATGAGCAGTTCTTC. Amino acids: CASSFGGSGYNEQFF. The J gene is TRBJ2-1, the V gene TRBV7-2, with a possible D match to TRBD2 (6 bases). CDR1 and CDR2 (germline): SGHTA, FQGNSA. This CDR3 contains 15 residues. V shed 3 bases and J shed 4 bases, with 13 bases lying between them.

This clonotype showed up just a few times. This rearrangement joins TRBV20-1 to TRBJ1-5; D is perhaps TRBD1 (5 bases). The germline V gene encodes CDR1 DFQATT and CDR2 SNEGSKA (reference sequence). The CDR3 spans 13 residues. Trimming removed 1 base at V and 2 bases at J, with 6 bases between. CDR3 bases: TGCAGTGCTAGAGGGGGGGGCAATCAGCCCCAGCATTTT. It yields the protein CSARGGGNQPQHF.

V and J are TRBV7-2 and TRBJ1-6; D is ambiguous. CDR1 and CDR2 (germline): SGHTA, FQGNSA. The CDR3 is 16 amino acids. Trimming took 5 bases from V and 5 from J, leaving 16 bases between them. The CDR3 protein is CASSIRASGNNSPLHF. CDR3 nucleotide sequence: TGTGCCAGCAGCATCCGGGCCTCGGGAAATAATTCACCCCTCCACTTT.

The V call is TRBV6-2 or TRBV6-3, the J call TRBJ2-1; D perhaps matches TRBD2 (6 bases). Trimming removed 6 bases at V and 8 bases at J, with 11 bases between. CDR1 and CDR2 (germline): MNHEY, SVGEGT. The CDR3 runs 12 residues. CDR3 DNA sequence: TGTGCCAGCAGGCGGACTAAAGATGAGCAGTTCTTC. Protein: CASRRTKDEQFF.

This clonotype appeared a few times. This rearrangement joins TRBV7-3 to TRBJ2-3; 8 nucleotides agree with TRBD2. The length of the CDR3 is 14 residues. With 5 bases clipped from V and 6 bases from J, the junction kept 7 bases outside the gene matches. In germline, CDR1 is SGHTA, CDR2 FQGTGA. In DNA, the CDR3 is TGTGCCAGCAGCAAAAATAGCGGGGAGGATACGCAGTATTTT. It specifies CASSKNSGEDTQYF.

A few counts support this clonotype. CDR3 sequence reads: CASRSNSPLHF. DNA for the CDR3: TGTGCCAGCAGGAGTAATTCACCCCTCCACTTT. The chain joins TRBV28 to TRBJ1-6, with D hard to call. Germline assignment: CDR1 MDHEN and CDR2 SYDVKM. The CDR3 sequence is 11 residues long. The ends were cut back, 6 bases at V and 6 bases at J, with 3 bases in the middle.

This clonotype was seen a few times. The V gene is TRBV27, the J gene TRBJ1-1; D perhaps matches TRBD1 (6 bases). This CDR3 is 14 amino acids long. V was trimmed by 3 bases and J by 1 base, leaving 9 bases between them. Looked up from germline, CDR1 is MNHEY and CDR2 is SMNVEV (reference sequence). CDR3 amino acids: CASSLGGANTEAFF. In nucleotides, the CDR3 is TGTGCCAGCAGTTTGGGGGGGGCGAACACTGAAGCTTTCTTT.

This clonotype is a singleton in its sample. The chain employs TRBV27 and TRBJ2-7; a weak D match, TRBD1 (6 bases). The germline V and J ends were trimmed by 1 base and 1 base, with 11 bases remaining between them. Germline CDR1 reads MNHEY; CDR2 reads SMNVEV (reference sequence). The CDR3 sequence is 15 residues long. CDR3 amino acids: CASSLYRGGSYEQYF. The DNA of the CDR3 is TGTGCCAGCAGTTTATATAGAGGGGGATCCTACGAGCAGTACTTC.

The chain carries TRBV7-2 and TRBJ2-1, with 7 bases fitting TRBD2. This CDR3 contains 12 residues. Per germline, CDR1 SGHTA and CDR2 FQGNSA. J lost 13 bases, V lost 1 base, and 4 bases had no gene match. CDR3 sequence: CASSLVGTIQFF. CDR3 coding DNA: TGTGCCAGCAGCTTAGTGGGGACTATTCAGTTCTTC.

The chain links TRBV24-1 to TRBJ2-3; no reliable D call. CDR3 size: 16 residues. The germline V gene encodes CDR1 KGHDR and CDR2 SFDVKD. V shed 3 bases and J shed 4 bases, with 16 bases lying between them. The chain's CDR3 is CATSDGTSPSPDTQYF. CDR3 DNA sequence: TGTGCCACCAGTGATGGAACGTCCCCATCCCCAGATACGCAGTATTTT.

The chain employs TRBV7-2 and TRBJ1-1; no firm D call. CDR3 length: 16 residues. The germline V gene has CDR1 SGHTA and CDR2 FQGNSA. The germline V and J ends were trimmed by 2 bases and 0 bases, with 13 bases remaining between them. For the CDR3, the DNA is TGTGCCAGCAGCTTACAAACCAGCGTTATGAACACTGAAGCTTTCTTT. It is translated as CASSLQTSVMNTEAFF.

The chain combines TRBV27 with TRBJ2-1; D is possibly TRBD1 or TRBD2 (5 bases each). Trimming left V 5 bases short and J 6 bases short, with 11 bases between. The germline V gene encodes CDR1 MNHEY and CDR2 SMNVEV (reference sequence). The CDR3 runs 13 residues. The CDR3: CASSNRGTNEQFF. As DNA, the CDR3 is TGTGCCAGCAGTAACCGGGGCACCAATGAGCAGTTCTTC.

The chain employs TRBV7-2 and TRBJ2-7, with D hard to call. The ends were cut back, 1 base at V and 3 bases at J, with 7 bases in the middle. CDR1 SGHTA and CDR2 FQGNSA come from the germline V gene. The CDR3 totals 13 residues. The CDR3 protein is CASSLEIVYEQYF. CDR3 bases: TGTGCCAGCAGCTTAGAGATTGTCTACGAGCAGTACTTC.

The gene calls are TRBV19 and TRBJ1-1; no reliable D call. Germline CDR1 LNHDA, CDR2 SQIVND (reference sequence). The CDR3 spans 12 residues. Trimming left V 9 bases short and J 6 bases short, with 14 bases between. Here the CDR3 DNA reads TGTGCCAGCCCCCTCTGGGGTGCTGAAGCTTTCTTT. Protein: CASPLWGAEAFF.